This T cell receptor (beta chain) comes out of a study of CD8+ T cells in alopecia areata. Germline V CDR1 and CDR2: SGHRS, YFSETQ. V lost 0 bases to trimming and J lost 5 bases, with 8 bases between them. This CDR3 is built from 13 residues. This clone was seen only a few times. The authors extracted RNA and reverse transcribed it into cDNA as the sequencing template. Clones were sequenced by immunoSEQ multiplex PCR, and TCRdb holds only the in-frame ones, with some missing. The data show about 200,000 clones, about 64% seen once. Treatment denoted: oral pan-JAK inhibitor, 5-10 mg twice daily. This sample comprised CD4+ T cells sorted from blood, obtained at week 4, from a patient treated with tofacitinib. The clonotype comes from a human donor with alopecia areata. This chain connects TRBV5-1 to TRBJ2-5; D is ambiguous. CDR3 residues: CASSLAPPETQYF. CDR3 nucleotide sequence: TGCGCCAGCAGCTTGGCGCCTCCGGAGACCCAGTACTTC.